The 4 T cell receptor beta chains given below trace back to one sample, sequenced in a study of shared clonotypes between healthy human individuals. Here immunoSEQ multiplex PCR was the method, and the copy in TCRdb shows in-frame clones only, minus some. The sample has around 1.6 million clones, roughly 98% seen once; the top ten hold around 0.47%. The material sequenced was naive CD4+ T cells sorted from blood. The sample's subset: CD45RA+ positively selected. The origin of the receptors is a man younger than 40 in good health.

The genes are TRBV7-2 and TRBJ2-6; D is perhaps TRBD1 (6 bases). This CDR3 spans 16 amino acids. The germline gives CDR1 SGHTA, CDR2 FQGNSA. Trimming removed 6 bases at V and 0 bases at J, with 12 bases between. CDR3 sequence (DNA): TGTGCCAGCAGTTTTAACAGGGCCTCTGGGGCCAACGTCCTGACTTTC. Protein: CASSFNRASGANVLTF.

The chain has TRBV6-1 and TRBJ2-7; 11 bases agree with TRBD2. Germline trimming cut 2 bases from V and 2 bases from J; bases unmatched to any gene: 2. The germline V gene encodes CDR1 MNHNS and CDR2 SASEGT. The length of the CDR3 is 15 residues. The CDR3: CASSEPGLAAYEQYF. The CDR3 DNA sequence: TGTGCCAGCAGTGAACCGGGACTAGCGGCCTACGAGCAGTACTTC.

The chain recombines TRBV5-5 with TRBJ2-2; tentatively, D is TRBD2 (6 bases). Trimming pared 0 bases from V and 3 bases from J, leaving 12 bases between. There are 16 residues in the CDR3. The germline CDR1 and CDR2 sequences are SGHKS and YYEKEE (reference sequence). The CDR3 is CASSLVSGIDTGELFF. CDR3 DNA: TGTGCCAGCAGCTTGGTTAGCGGTATCGACACCGGGGAGCTGTTTTTT.

The chain is built from TRBV5-1 and TRBJ1-2; no clear D gene. The V end lost 0 bases, the J end lost 5 bases, and 11 bases lay between the germline ends. Per the germline V gene, CDR1 is SGHRS and CDR2 is YFSETQ. The CDR3 sequence is 14 residues long. The CDR3 sequence is CASSLEREAYGYTF. The CDR3 bases are TGCGCCAGCAGCTTGGAGCGGGAGGCTTATGGCTACACCTTC. Filled out from reference TRBV5-1 and TRBJ1-2, the complete variable domain reads KAGVTQTPRYLIKTRGQQVTLSCSPISGHRSVSWYQQTPGQGLQFLFEYFSETQRNKGNFPGRFSGRQFSNSRSEMNVSTLELGDSALYLCASSLEREAYGYTFGSGTRLTVV.